Here is one T cell receptor beta chain with its context. TCRdb reprocessed the 5' RACE reads, keeping one entry per CDR3 protein, no DNA. Recorded here are 70,000 to 95,000 distinct CDR3 sequences; the top ten clones represent approximately 7%. The entry originates in a study of monozygotic twins with inflammatory bowel disease. Germline CDR1 and CDR2: SGHTA and FQGNSA. The CDR3 has 15 amino acids. The V gene is TRBV7-2, the J gene TRBJ2-7; TCRdb reports TRBD2, a call that lacks DNA to check it against. The sample was blood. The source is a human donor with ulcerative colitis or Crohn's disease, or a healthy co-twin of an affected twin (not recorded which). CDR3 loop: CASSRRILSSYEQYF.